A single T cell receptor beta chain is shown here with its context. The source of the sample is a study of blood T cell repertoires in COVID-19. Study details: The origin of the acute and convalescent COVID-19 samples was the United States, Italy and Spain. From T cells, B-cell-depleted T cells, or PBMCs came the material, which was cDNA or gDNA.

The CDR3 consists of 14 residues. The junction had 3 bases not matched to a gene; V was cut back by 2 bases and J by 3 bases. CDR1 and CDR2 (germline): KGHDR, SFDVKD. In the original workflow: Reference gene primer amplification yielded estimated nucleated cell counts. Profiled with immunoSEQ multiplex PCR; TCRdb holds only in-frame clones, not every one. V, J and clone size reflect that table, while D and trimming were determined from the DNA. The profile shows approximately 70,000 clones, 87% of them singletons. The rearrangement joins TRBV24-1 to TRBJ2-7; TRBD1 agrees at 7 bases. The sequenced material came from peripheral blood. This sequence originates from a man between 45 and 60 years old with active COVID-19. In DNA, the CDR3 is TGTGCCACCAGTGATTCCACAGGGGTCTACGAGCAGTACTTC. Translating it yields CATSDSTGVYEQYF.